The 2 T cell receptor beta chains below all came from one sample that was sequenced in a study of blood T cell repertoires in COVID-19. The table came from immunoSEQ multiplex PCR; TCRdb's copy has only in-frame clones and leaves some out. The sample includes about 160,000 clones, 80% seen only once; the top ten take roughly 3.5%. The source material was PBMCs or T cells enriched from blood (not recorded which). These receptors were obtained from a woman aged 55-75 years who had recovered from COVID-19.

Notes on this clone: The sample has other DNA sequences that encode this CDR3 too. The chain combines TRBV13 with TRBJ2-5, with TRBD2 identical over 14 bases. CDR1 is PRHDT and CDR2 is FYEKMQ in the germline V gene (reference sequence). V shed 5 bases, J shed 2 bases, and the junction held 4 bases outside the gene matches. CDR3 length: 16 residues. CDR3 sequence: CASSPRLAGGQETQYF. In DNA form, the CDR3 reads TGTGCCAGCAGCCCGAGACTAGCGGGGGGGCAAGAGACCCAGTACTTC.

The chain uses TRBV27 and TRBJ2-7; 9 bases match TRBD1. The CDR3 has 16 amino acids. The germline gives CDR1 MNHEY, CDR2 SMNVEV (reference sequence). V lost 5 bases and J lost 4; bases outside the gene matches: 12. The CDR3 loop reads CASSPRPGQGLYEQYF. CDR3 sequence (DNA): TGTGCCAGCAGTCCTAGGCCGGGACAGGGACTTTACGAGCAGTACTTC.